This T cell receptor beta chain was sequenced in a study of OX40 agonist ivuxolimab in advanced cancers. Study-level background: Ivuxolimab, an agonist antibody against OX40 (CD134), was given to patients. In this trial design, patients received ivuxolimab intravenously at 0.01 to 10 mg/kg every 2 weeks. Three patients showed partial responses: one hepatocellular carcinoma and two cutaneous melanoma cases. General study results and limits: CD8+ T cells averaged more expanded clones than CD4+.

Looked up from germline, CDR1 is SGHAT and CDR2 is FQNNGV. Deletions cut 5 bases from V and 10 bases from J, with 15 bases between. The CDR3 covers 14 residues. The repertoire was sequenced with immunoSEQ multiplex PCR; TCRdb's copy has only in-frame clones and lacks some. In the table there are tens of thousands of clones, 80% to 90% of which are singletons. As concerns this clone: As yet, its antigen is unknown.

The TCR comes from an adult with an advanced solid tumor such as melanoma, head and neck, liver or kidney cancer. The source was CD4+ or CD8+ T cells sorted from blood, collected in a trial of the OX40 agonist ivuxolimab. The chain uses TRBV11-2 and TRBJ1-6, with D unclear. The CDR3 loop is CASSHGQTASPLHF. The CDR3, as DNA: TGTGCCAGCAGCCACGGGCAGACTGCGTCACCCCTCCACTTT.